The present T cell receptor (beta chain) was sequenced within a study of blood T cell repertoires in COVID-19. Study as a whole: Donors in the United States, Italy and Spain gave samples during acute or convalescent COVID-19. T cells, B-cell-depleted T cells, or PBMCs provided the cDNA or gDNA that served as material.

This CDR3 has 12 amino acids. Trimming took 7 bases from V and 9 from J; bases not matched to a gene: 9. Germline assignment: CDR1 SGHDT and CDR2 YYEEEE. In the source study's methods: Reference gene primers were amplified, and this amplification served to estimate nucleated cell counts. TCRdb's table, derived via immunoSEQ multiplex PCR, lists solely in-frame clones and lacks some. That table is the source of V, J and clone size, and D and trimming were worked out from the DNA. Of fewer than 150,000 clones listed, roughly 86% are singletons. This chain uses TRBV5-6 with TRBJ1-1, with 7 bases fitting TRBD1. The receptor was isolated from a woman aged 50 to 60 who had recovered from COVID-19. The specimen sequenced was peripheral blood. CDR3 nucleotide sequence: TGTGCCAGCCGGGGGCCGACAGGGAAAGCTTTCTTT. This codes for CASRGPTGKAFF.